A single sample is the source of the 25 T cell receptor beta chains below, sequenced in a study of T cells in Graves' hyperthyroidism and ophthalmopathy. It was RNA transcripts that yielded the amplified TCR beta CDR3 regions. First-round RT-PCR of the TCR CDR3 relied on the HTBI primer set. TCRdb reprocessed the multiplex PCR reads via MiXCR and lists one record per CDR3 protein. The sample yields about 640,000 distinct CDR3 sequences, around 20% seen once. Material: blood. These receptors originate from a man younger than 45 with Graves' ophthalmopathy.

This clonotype was observed many times. V and J are TRBV3-1 and TRBJ2-2; possibly TRBD2 for D (6 bases). The CDR3 sequence is 15 residues long. Trimming pared 3 bases from V and 3 bases from J, leaving 11 bases between. Germline-derived CDR1 and CDR2 are LGHDT and YNNKEL (reference sequence). CDR3 residues: CASSHLAEDTGELFF. The DNA of the CDR3 is TGTGCCAGCAGCCACTTAGCGGAGGACACCGGGGAGCTGTTTTTT. Full variable domain (remainder filled in from reference TRBV3-1 and TRBJ2-2): DTAVSQTPKYLVTQMGNDKSIKCEQNLGHDTMYWYKQDSKKFLKIMFSYNNKELIINETVPNRFSPKSPDKAHLNLHINSLELGDSAVYFCASSHLAEDTGELFFGEGSRLTVL.

Only a few counts were recorded for this clonotype. The chain joins TRBV6-5 to TRBJ2-1; 8 nucleotides align to TRBD2. This CDR3 has 13 amino acids. The ends lost 0 bases at V and 10 bases at J; junction bases unmatched: 2. Germline lookup yields CDR1 MNHEY and CDR2 SVGAGI. CDR3: CASSYSSGKEQFF. The CDR3 nucleotides read TGTGCCAGCAGTTACTCTAGCGGGAAGGAGCAGTTCTTC.

The V and J genes are TRBV18 and TRBJ2-5, with TRBD1 matching over 7 bases. After removal of 4 bases from V and 2 bases from J, the junction contained 7 bases not matched to a gene. Germline CDR1 reads KGHSH; CDR2 reads LQKENI. The CDR3 is 15 residues long. CDR3 amino acids: CASSQIPGQQETQYF. The CDR3 nucleotides read TGTGCCAGCTCACAAATTCCGGGACAGCAAGAGACCCAGTACTTC.

This clonotype was picked up one time. The J gene is TRBJ2-2, the V gene TRBV6-1; 8 bases match TRBD1. The J call is uncertain, as TRBJ1-1 better fits the DNA end. In germline, CDR1 is MNHNS, CDR2 SASEGT. This CDR3 is 15 amino acids long. CDR3 region: CASSDGQGGNPGAFF. CDR3 nucleotide sequence: TGTGCCAGCAGTGACGGACAGGGTGGGAACCCTGGAGCTTTCTTT.

The table lists this clonotype with many counts. The chain employs TRBV12-3 or TRBV12-4 and TRBJ2-7, with 9 bases lining up with TRBD2. Trimming cost V 3 bases and J 2 bases; bases outside gene matches: 17. This CDR3 contains 19 residues. CDR3 nucleotides: TGTGCCAGCAGTTTTAGGTCGACTAGCGGACCACGGGGGCCCTACGAGCAGTACTTC. Residues: CASSFRSTSGPRGPYEQYF.

This clonotype was seen a few times. The V call is TRBV6-2 or TRBV6-3, the J call TRBJ2-1, with TRBD1 as a possible D gene (5 bases). Germline loops: CDR1 MNHEY, CDR2 SVGEGT. V lost 9 bases to trimming and J lost 7 bases, with 7 bases between them. CDR3 size: 10 residues. CDR3 sequence (DNA): TGTGCCAGTGGGGCGAATGAGCAGTTCTTC. This gives the protein CASGANEQFF.

The chain uses TRBV12-3 or TRBV12-4 and TRBJ2-4; 7 nucleotides match TRBD1. The CDR3 contains 15 residues. Trimming removed 8 bases from V and 4 bases from J; junction bases left unmatched: 11. The CDR3 sequence is CASADMNRGKNIQYF. DNA of the CDR3: TGTGCCAGCGCGGACATGAACAGGGGAAAAAACATTCAGTACTTC.

The J gene is TRBJ1-2, the V gene TRBV14; D remains ambiguous. Germline V lookup: CDR1 SGHDN, CDR2 FVKESK. This CDR3 has 13 amino acids. Trimming left V 4 bases short and J 8 bases short, with 14 bases between. The CDR3 DNA sequence: TGTGCCAGCAGCCGCGCCAGGAGTGAGGGCTACACCTTC. Protein sequence: CASSRARSEGYTF.

This clonotype was seen a handful of times. This rearrangement joins TRBV6-1 to TRBJ2-2; D unclear. V lost 8 bases and J 1 base, leaving 11 bases between the germline ends. This CDR3 spans 14 amino acids. Looked up from germline, CDR1 is MNHNS and CDR2 is SASEGT. The CDR3, as DNA: TGTGCCAGCTTGGCCGTCAAGAACACCGGGGAGCTGTTTTTT. This encodes CASLAVKNTGELFF.

This clonotype was detected ten times or more. The chain employs TRBV28 and TRBJ2-7; D is perhaps TRBD1 (7 bases). Germline V CDR1 and CDR2: MDHEN, SYDVKM. The germline V and J ends were trimmed by 10 bases and 2 bases, with 15 bases remaining between them. CDR3 length: 13 residues. The CDR3 here is CATLQGGTYEQYF. DNA of the CDR3: TGTGCCACTCTCCAGGGGGGAACCTACGAGCAGTACTTC.

The J gene is TRBJ2-7, the V gene TRBV5-5; no definite D call. The germline gives CDR1 SGHKS, CDR2 YYEKEE (reference sequence). The CDR3 contains 13 residues. The V end lost 6 bases, the J end lost 7 bases, and 17 bases lay between the germline ends. The CDR3 here is CASTPGQGWEQYF. In DNA, the CDR3 is TGTGCCAGCACCCCCGGTCAAGGGTGGGAGCAGTACTTC.

There are many counts of this clonotype. This chain uses TRBV2 with TRBJ2-5; 14 bases map to TRBD2. Germline V CDR1 and CDR2: SNHLY, FYNNEI. The CDR3 contains 14 residues. The J segment lost 5 bases and the V segment lost 8 bases, leaving 4 bases of the junction unmatched. The CDR3 DNA reads TGTGCCAGCTTGGGACTAGCGGGAGTGGAGACCCAGTACTTC. Amino acid sequence: CASLGLAGVETQYF.

Concerning this clonotype itself: The junction departs from germline at one end; a sequencing error may be responsible. V and J are TRBV5-1 and TRBJ2-5, with D possibly being TRBD1 or TRBD2 (7 bases each). The germline V gene encodes CDR1 SGHRS and CDR2 YFSETQ. The CDR3 totals 15 residues. Here the CDR3 reads CASSVGGDSGETQYF. The CDR3 DNA sequence: TGTGCCAGCAGCGTAGGGGGGGACAGTGGAGAGACCCAGTACTTC.

The rearrangement joins TRBV3-1 to TRBJ2-3; TRBD2 aligns across 14 bases. The CDR3 is made up of 16 amino acids. The V gene end was trimmed by 4 bases and the J gene end by 6 bases; junction bases not matched to a gene: 6. Germline CDR1 is LGHDT and CDR2 is YNNKEL (reference sequence). This CDR3 is CASSRVGLAGVDTQYF. As DNA, the CDR3 is TGTGCCAGCAGCCGAGTGGGACTAGCGGGAGTGGATACGCAGTATTTT.

This clonotype was picked up a small number of times. The V call is TRBV12-3 or TRBV12-4, the J call TRBJ1-2, with D maybe TRBD1 (6 bases). Trimming shortened V by 5 bases and J by 9 bases, and 16 bases separated the two germline ends. The CDR3 has 13 amino acids. CDR3 DNA sequence: TGTGCCAGCAGTAACAACAGGGTCGGGAGCTACACCTTC. It yields the protein CASSNNRVGSYTF.

The chain is built from TRBV7-9 and TRBJ2-1; D is uncertain. Between the trimmed V and J ends, which lost 8 bases and 2 bases, there was a span of 7 bases. Germline CDR1 reads SEHNR; CDR2 reads FQNEAQ (reference sequence). The CDR3 totals 12 residues. Here the CDR3 DNA reads TGTGCCAGCGCAATTCCCTACAATGAGCAGTTCTTC. Amino acids: CASAIPYNEQFF.

About this clonotype itself: One end of the junction is discordant with germline, which a read error may explain. The chain joins TRBV5-1 to TRBJ1-2; TRBD1 matches at 9 bases. The CDR3 contains 14 residues. Per germline, CDR1 SGHRS and CDR2 YFSETQ. CDR3 region: CANSEPRDREGYTF. The CDR3 DNA reads as TGCGCCAACAGCGAGCCCCGGGACAGGGAAGGCTACACCTTC.

This clonotype occurred many times. This chain joins TRBV5-5 and TRBJ1-1, with D perhaps matching TRBD1 (6 bases). V was pared by 3 bases and J by 7 bases, with 16 bases between. The CDR3 consists of 14 residues. Looked up from germline, CDR1 is SGHKS and CDR2 is YYEKEE (reference sequence). CDR3 protein: CASSWAGTLNEAFF. As DNA, the CDR3 is TGTGCCAGCAGCTGGGCCGGGACACTTAATGAAGCTTTCTTT.

V usage is TRBV12-3 or TRBV12-4 and J usage is TRBJ1-3; D is undetermined. This CDR3 has 13 residues. Deletions cut 5 bases from V and 2 bases from J, with 7 bases between. The chain's CDR3 is CASSPGPGNTIYF. The CDR3 DNA sequence: TGTGCCAGCAGTCCCGGGCCTGGAAACACCATATATTTT.

The chain carries TRBV20-1 and TRBJ1-2; 9 bases are a match to TRBD1. This CDR3 has 17 residues. Germline CDR1 DFQATT, CDR2 SNEGSKA (reference sequence). Unmatched junction bases numbered 13, after V lost 1 base and J lost 4 bases. The chain's CDR3 is CSARGGRDRAQVYGYTF. The CDR3 DNA reads TGCAGTGCTAGAGGGGGCAGGGACAGGGCCCAGGTCTATGGCTACACCTTC.

This clonotype was detected many times. The chain carries TRBV12-3 or TRBV12-4 and TRBJ1-1, with 9 bases fitting TRBD1. Trimming at V came to 6 bases and at J to 6 bases, leaving 5 bases not matched to a gene. The CDR3 has 13 residues. The DNA for the CDR3 is TGTGCCAGCAGGCCAACAGGGGGCGCTGAAGCTTTCTTT. Translating gives CASRPTGGAEAFF.

This clonotype has a handful of counts. This sequence joins TRBV7-8 and TRBJ1-1; D is undetermined. V was shortened by 5 bases and J by 2 bases, with 21 bases between the two germline ends. This CDR3 is built from 17 residues. Germline V gene lookup returns CDR1 SGHVS and CDR2 FQNEAQ. This CDR3 reads CASSPSRGGLVNTEAFF. In nucleotides, the CDR3 is TGTGCCAGCAGCCCGAGTCGGGGAGGACTAGTTAACACTGAAGCTTTCTTT. The complete variable domain, with remaining parts taken from reference TRBV7-8 and TRBJ1-1, reads GAGVSQSPRYKVAKRGQDVALRCDPISGHVSLFWYQQALGQGPEFLTYFQNEAQLDKSGLPSDRFFAERPEGSVSTLKIQRTQQEDSAVYLCASSPSRGGLVNTEAFFGQGTRLTVV.

The rearrangement joins TRBV29-1 to TRBJ1-6, with D possibly being TRBD1 (5 bases). This CDR3 is 13 amino acids long. CDR1 and CDR2 from the germline V gene are SQVTM and ANQGSEA. Trimming stripped 5 bases from V and 9 bases from J, with 14 bases between. CDR3 bases: TGCAGCGTTAGCACAGGTTTGGGTTCACCCCTCCACTTT. Encoded protein: CSVSTGLGSPLHF.

CDR3 in DNA: TGTGCCAGCGGCCCTCCCCGAGGACTAGCGACCGGGGAGCTGTTTTTT. It specifies CASGPPRGLATGELFF. The V gene is TRBV6-2 or TRBV6-3, the J gene TRBJ2-2; 9 nucleotides align to TRBD2. V lost 8 bases to trimming and J lost 5 bases; unmatched junction nucleotides: 12. Germline V gene sequence: CDR1 MNHEY, CDR2 SVGEGT. The CDR3 is 16 residues long.

The table lists this clonotype with a few counts. V gene TRBV6-5 combines with J gene TRBJ2-5, with 13 bases matching TRBD2. With V trimmed by 1 base and J by 3 bases, 5 bases remained unmatched. The CDR3 loop spans 17 amino acids. The germline gives CDR1 MNHEY, CDR2 SVGAGI. The CDR3 sequence is CASSYFLGTSGEETQYF. CDR3 nucleotide sequence: TGTGCCAGCAGTTACTTTCTAGGGACTAGCGGGGAAGAGACCCAGTACTTC.